This TCR beta chain was recovered during a study of cytomegalovirus exposure and HLA in healthy donors. Points from the study as a whole: According to a later analysis, TCR clusters from the first cohort tended to co-occur in the 90 to 150 validation repertoires. For cytomegalovirus status, the classifier reportedly gave diagnoses with high specificity and sensitivity. CMV antigen specificity of a few CMV-associated chains was confirmed in vitro.

CDR3 size: 16 residues. V gave up 1 base and J gave up 15 bases; unmatched junction bases: 14. Germline V CDR1 and CDR2: SNHLY, FYNNEI. The assay was immunoSEQ multiplex PCR, and TCRdb's table has in-frame clones only and misses some. Here the sample spans some 130,000 clones, 70% to 85% being singletons. The study drew the donors from its approximately 130-subject validation cohort, separate from the roughly 700-subject first cohort. Of note for this clone: What it recognizes is unknown.

This clonotype originated in a man younger than 40 in good health and CMV-seropositive. The V and J genes are TRBV2 and TRBJ2-1; TRBD2 aligns across 11 bases. The sequenced material came from PBMCs. The CDR3 is CASSEERASGRTPSFF. Written as DNA, the CDR3 is TGTGCCAGCAGTGAAGAGAGGGCTAGCGGGAGGACCCCCTCGTTCTTC.